One and the same sample provided the 16 T cell receptor beta chains below, sequenced in a study of tumor-infiltrating lymphocytes in localized non-small cell lung cancer. Sequenced by immunoSEQ multiplex PCR; TCRdb stores in-frame clones only, minus some. The sample holds about 8,900 clones; almost 70% are singletons and the top ten take 9.4%. Sequencing was done on a sample of uninvolved lung tissue not adjacent to the tumor. These TCRs come from a human donor with non-small cell lung cancer.

This clone showed up just once. The V gene is TRBV7-3, the J gene TRBJ2-1; 9 nucleotides line up with TRBD2. Germline CDR1 reads SGHTA; CDR2 reads FQGTGA. The junction had 5 bases not matched to a gene; V was cut back by 7 bases and J by 4 bases. The CDR3 length is 14 residues. CDR3 sequence reads: CASKASGDYNEQFF. CDR3 sequence (DNA): TGTGCCAGCAAAGCTAGCGGGGATTACAATGAGCAGTTCTTC.

V gene TRBV5-1 combines with J gene TRBJ1-5, with D unclear. The CDR3 is 16 residues long. CDR1 and CDR2 (germline): SGHRS, YFSETQ. V dropped 0 bases and J dropped 2 bases, with 12 bases sitting between them. CDR3: CASSLGPTEGNQPQHF. CDR3 DNA sequence: TGCGCCAGCAGCTTGGGCCCGACGGAGGGCAATCAGCCCCAGCATTTT. Looking up the rest from reference TRBV5-1 and TRBJ1-5 gives the full variable domain: KAGVTQTPRYLIKTRGQQVTLSCSPISGHRSVSWYQQTPGQGLQFLFEYFSETQRNKGNFPGRFSGRQFSNSRSEMNVSTLELGDSALYLCASSLGPTEGNQPQHFGDGTRLSIL.

This rearrangement joins TRBV12-2 to TRBJ2-7; whether TRBD1, the table's D call, matches the DNA was not checked. TRBV12-2 is tagged as a pseudogene. The CDR3 is 19 amino acids. The CDR3 DNA follows: TGTGCAAGTCGCTTACGGGGTGGGACGACAGGGGAGGAGTTCCACGAGCAGTACTTC. Amino acid sequence: CASRLRGGTTGEEFHEQYF.

There are a few counts of this clone. The chain employs TRBV11-1 and TRBJ2-7, with D possibly being TRBD2 (5 bases). Germline lookup yields CDR1 SGHAT and CDR2 FQDESV (reference sequence). The CDR3 has 12 amino acids. Trimming shortened V by 5 bases and J by 4 bases, and 9 bases separated the two germline ends. In nucleotides, the CDR3 is TGTGCCAGCAGCCCCGGGGATTACGAGCAGTACTTC. The encoded protein is CASSPGDYEQYF. Filled out from reference TRBV11-1 and TRBJ2-7, the complete variable domain reads EAEVAQSPRYKITEKSQAVAFWCDPISGHATLYWYRQILGQGPELLVQFQDESVVDDSQLPKDRFSAERLKGVDSTLKIQPAELGDSAMYLCASSPGDYEQYFGPGTRLTVT.

This clone was detected a few times. This chain links TRBV4-2 with TRBJ2-2, with 12 bases lining up with TRBD2. This CDR3 is 16 amino acids long. With 1 base clipped from V and 4 bases from J, the junction kept 1 base outside the gene matches. Germline CDR1 is LGHNA and CDR2 is YNFKEQ. DNA for the CDR3: TGTGCCAGCAGCCAAGGGGGACTAGCGGGCACCGGGGAGCTGTTTTTT. It encodes CASSQGGLAGTGELFF.

This chain links TRBV9 with TRBJ2-7; 9 positions agree with TRBD2. V gave up 3 bases and J gave up 0 bases; unmatched junction bases: 1. This CDR3 comprises 14 residues. The germline V gene has CDR1 SGDLS and CDR2 YYNGEE. CDR3 loop: CASSATSGSYEQYF. Written as DNA, the CDR3 is TGTGCCAGCAGCGCGACTAGCGGCTCCTACGAGCAGTACTTC.

CDR3 sequence: CSVRGGDGYTF. CDR3 nucleotides: TGCAGCGTCAGAGGGGGAGACGGCTACACCTTC. The chain joins TRBV29-1 to TRBJ1-2; maybe TRBD1 (6 bases). CDR1 is SQVTM, CDR2 ANQGSEA, per germline. Trimming left V 6 bases short and J 8 bases short, with 13 bases between. The CDR3 sequence is 11 residues long.

V and J are TRBV9 and TRBJ1-2; 9 bases are shared with TRBD1. The CDR3 is 16 amino acids. CDR1 is SGDLS and CDR2 is YYNGEE in the germline V gene. The V segment lost 3 bases and the J segment 4 bases; nucleotides outside the gene matches: 10. DNA for the CDR3: TGTGCCAGCAGCGACTATGGGGGACAGGGAAGCTATGGCTACACCTTC. Translated, it gives CASSDYGGQGSYGYTF.

As for this clone: The sample contains more than one DNA sequence encoding this CDR3. V gene TRBV28 combines with J gene TRBJ1-5, with D maybe TRBD1 (5 bases). The germline gives CDR1 MDHEN, CDR2 SYDVKM. The CDR3 covers 13 residues. V was pared by 5 bases and J by 7 bases, with 12 bases between. CDR3 coding DNA: TGTGCCAGCAGTCCTAGGGGAGGACAGCCCCAGCATTTT. Translation: CASSPRGGQPQHF.

This sequence joins TRBV14 and TRBJ2-7, with TRBD1 as a possible D gene (5 bases). This CDR3 region has 13 residues. The germline V and J ends were trimmed by 1 base and 3 bases, with 7 bases remaining between them. Germline V gene sequence: CDR1 SGHDN, CDR2 FVKESK. This CDR3 is CASSQGQRYEQYF. In nucleotides, the CDR3 is TGTGCCAGCAGCCAAGGACAGCGCTACGAGCAGTACTTC.

The V gene is TRBV7-3, the J gene TRBJ2-1; 10 nucleotides align to TRBD2. Germline loops: CDR1 SGHTA, CDR2 FQGTGA. This CDR3 has 16 amino acids. The V segment lost 2 bases and the J segment 5 bases; nucleotides outside the gene matches: 6. The CDR3 DNA is TGTGCCAGCAGCTTATGGGGAACTAGCGGGGACAATGAGCAGTTCTTC. This sequence encodes CASSLWGTSGDNEQFF. Drawing the rest from reference TRBV7-3 and TRBJ2-1, the complete variable domain is GAGVSQTPSNKVTEKGKYVELRCDPISGHTALYWYRQSLGQGPEFLIYFQGTGAADDSGLPNDRFFAVRPEGSVSTLKIQRTERGDSAVYLCASSLWGTSGDNEQFFGPGTRLTVL.

The chain joins TRBV7-9 to TRBJ2-7; D is undetermined. CDR3 size: 12 residues. The V gene lost 2 bases and the J gene lost 6 bases, with 8 bases spanning the gap. CDR1 is SEHNR, CDR2 FQNEAQ, per germline (reference sequence). The DNA for the CDR3 is TGTGCCAGCAGCTTACTGACTCCCGAGCAGTACTTC. Translation gives CASSLLTPEQYF.

The chain couples TRBV6-1 to TRBJ2-1; TRBD2 matches 14 bases. CDR1 is MNHNS and CDR2 is SASEGT in the germline V gene. The CDR3 length is 16 residues. Germline trimming cut 4 bases from V and 8 bases from J; bases unmatched to any gene: 7. CDR3 sequence: CASSGPGTSGSYEQFF. In DNA form, the CDR3 reads TGTGCCAGCAGTGGGCCAGGGACTAGCGGGAGCTATGAGCAGTTCTTC.

The rearrangement links TRBV6-6 to TRBJ1-1; D is unresolved. The CDR3 runs to 12 residues. The V gene's germline CDR1 is MNHNY and CDR2 SVGAGI (reference sequence). V was clipped by 0 bases and J by 8 bases, with 7 bases between them. The CDR3 DNA sequence: TGTGCCAGCAGTTACTCGACGTTAGAAGCTTTCTTT. Translation gives CASSYSTLEAFF.

This chain connects TRBV7-2 to TRBJ1-4; D is perhaps TRBD1 (5 bases). V was clipped by 5 bases and J by 8 bases, with 18 bases between them. The CDR3 contains 15 residues. Germline-derived CDR1 and CDR2 are SGHTA and FQGNSA. CDR3 coding DNA: TGTGCCAGCAGCCGTCTGGGGCAGGAGGAGGAAAAACTGTTTTTT. Its translation: CASSRLGQEEEKLFF.

This clone is categorized as medium-sized. This rearrangement joins TRBV5-1 to TRBJ2-2; D remains unclear. The V end was cut by 0 bases, the J end by 0 bases, with 12 bases between. This CDR3 is 17 amino acids long. From germline, CDR1 is SGHRS and CDR2 YFSETQ. CDR3 DNA sequence: TGCGCCAGCAGCTTGGGGGCGTGGGCGGCGAACACCGGGGAGCTGTTTTTT. Amino acids: CASSLGAWAANTGELFF.